The rows below give T cell receptor beta chains drawn from one sample of a study of T cell responses to AZD1222 COVID-19 vaccine. Using immunoSEQ multiplex PCR, the repertoire was profiled, and TCRdb retains in-frame clones only, with some absent. The sample includes about 92,000 clones, roughly 90% of them seen just once. The sample was peripheral blood, taken on day 0 of AZD1222 vaccination. These receptor sequences come from an adult in good health. CDR3s include the opening cysteine and the closing phenylalanine or tryptophan. A D gene is named only where the DNA matches it firmly. Clone size is shown for a subset of rows, as once, few, many or a class of expanded clone.

TRBJ1-6 | TRBV25-1 | . | . | CASSDHKGSYNSPLHF | TGTGCCAGCAGTGATCATAAGGGCTCCTATAATTCACCCCTCCACTTT
TRBJ2-7 | TRBV28 | . | . | CAAEGPGNEQYF | TGTGCCGCCGAGGGGCCCGGGAACGAGCAGTACTTC
TRBJ2-7 | TRBV6-5 | once | . | CASSTTGKSYEQYF | TGTGCCAGCAGCACAACTGGGAAATCGTACGAGCAGTACTTC
TRBJ1-5 | TRBV19 | . | . | CASSITPPFLGLGNQPQHF | TGTGCCAGTAGTATAACTCCCCCTTTCTTGGGGTTGGGCAATCAGCCCCAGCATTTT
TRBJ2-7 | TRBV19 | . | TRBD2 | CASSIRRVEREGHYEQYF | TGTGCCAGTAGTATCCGGCGAGTAGAGCGGGAGGGCCACTACGAGCAGTACTTC
TRBJ1-1 | TRBV5-5 | . | . | CASSSRMGNTEAFF | TGTGCCAGCAGTTCCCGAATGGGGAACACTGAAGCTTTCTTT
TRBJ1-2 | TRBV6-4 | . | TRBD1 | CASSPLTGGAGGYTF | TGTGCCAGCAGCCCCCTAACAGGGGGCGCGGGTGGCTACACCTTC
TRBJ2-1 | TRBV19 | . | TRBD2 | CASSMGAGVDFYEQFF | TGTGCCAGTAGTATGGGAGCGGGAGTTGATTTTTATGAGCAGTTCTTC
TRBJ1-4 | TRBV30 | . | . | CAWSLLGGEKLFF | TGTGCCTGGAGTTTGCTAGGGGGGGAAAAACTGTTTTTT
TRBJ1-5 | TRBV15 | . | . | CATSRGFDFSRPQHF | TGTGCCACCAGCAGAGGCTTCGATTTTTCACGGCCCCAGCATTTT
TRBJ2-7 | TRBV24-1 | . | TRBD2 | CATSDLVSGSYEQYF | TGTGCCACCAGTGATTTGGTTAGCGGGAGTTACGAGCAGTACTTC
TRBJ1-2 | TRBV2 | few | TRBD1 | CASSGDRDLYYGYTF | TGTGCCAGCAGTGGTGACAGGGATTTATACTATGGCTACACCTTC
TRBJ2-4 | TRBV28 | . | . | CASSGFAKNIQYF | TGTGCCAGCTCAGGATTTGCCAAAAACATTCAGTACTTC
TRBJ2-1 | TRBV19 | . | . | CASSFRTRDHEQFF | TGTGCCAGTAGTTTTAGAACCCGGGACCATGAGCAGTTCTTC
TRBJ2-1 | TRBV27 | . | TRBD2 | CASSPEAGVDNEQFF | TGTGCCAGCAGTCCCGAAGCGGGAGTAGACAATGAGCAGTTCTTC
TRBJ2-7 | TRBV24-1 | . | TRBD2 | CATSRGSSYEQYF | TGTGCCACCAGTCGCGGGAGCTCCTACGAGCAGTACTTC
TRBJ1-5 | TRBV5-8 | . | . | CASGGSINQPQHF | TGTGCCAGCGGGGGCAGCATTAATCAGCCCCAGCATTTT
TRBJ2-5 | TRBV7-2 | . | . | CASSLVGAQYF | TGTGCCAGCAGCTTAGTTGGGGCCCAGTACTTC
TRBJ2-7 | TRBV19 | . | . | CASRGDQAYEQYF | TGTGCCAGTAGAGGGGATCAGGCCTACGAGCAGTACTTC
TRBJ2-3 | TRBV6-5 | . | TRBD2 | CASSYSAGVPDTQYF | TGTGCCAGCAGTTACTCTGCGGGAGTGCCAGATACGCAGTATTTT
TRBJ2-3 | TRBV19 | few | TRBD2 | CASTRSPGGGTDTQYF | TGTGCCAGTACTCGAAGCCCCGGGGGGGGCACAGATACGCAGTATTTT
TRBJ2-7 | TRBV4-1 | . | . | CASSQGGAYEQYF | TGCGCCAGCAGCCAAGGAGGGGCCTACGAGCAGTACTTC
TRBJ2-2 | TRBV5-1 | once | TRBD1 | CASSSRPPGQGTGELFF | TGCGCCAGCAGCTCTAGGCCTCCGGGACAGGGGACCGGGGAGCTGTTTTTT
TRBJ1-2 | TRBV24-1 | few | . | CATSDSRPLRSSYGYTF | TGTGCCACCAGTGATTCCAGGCCCTTGCGATCATCCTATGGCTACACCTTC
TRBJ2-7 | TRBV5-1 | . | TRBD1 | CASSRDSYEQYF | TGCGCCAGCAGTCGGGACAGCTACGAGCAGTACTTC
TRBJ2-2 | TRBV28 | . | . | CAVSGSNTGELFF | TGTGCCGTGAGCGGGTCGAACACCGGGGAGCTGTTTTTT
TRBJ1-6 | TRBV28 | . | . | CASSFGQLGGSYNSPLHF | TGTGCCAGCAGTTTTGGGCAGCTAGGGGGCTCCTATAATTCACCCCTCCACTTT
TRBJ2-7 | TRBV14 | . | . | CASRKIGAYEQYF | TGTGCCAGCAGAAAAATTGGGGCCTACGAGCAGTACTTC
TRBJ2-7 | TRBV11-2 | . | TRBD2 | CASSYLSSGVASYEQYF | TGTGCCAGCAGCTATCTCTCTAGCGGGGTTGCCTCCTACGAGCAGTACTTC
TRBJ1-1 | TRBV28 | once | . | CASTLSTEAFF | TGTGCCAGCACTCTATCCACTGAAGCTTTCTTT
TRBJ1-1 | TRBV27 | . | TRBD1 | CASRDRGHMNTEAFF | TGTGCCAGCAGAGACAGGGGGCACATGAACACTGAAGCTTTCTTT
TRBJ1-3 | TRBV11-2 | . | TRBD1 | CASSLAGTGGQAIYF | TGTGCCAGCAGCTTAGCGGGGACAGGGGGCCAGGCCATATATTTT
TRBJ2-2 | TRBV1 | once | . | CTSSREFERLSNTGELFF | TGCACCAGCAGCCGCGAGTTCGAGCGCCTGTCGAACACCGGGGAGCTGTTTTTT
TRBJ2-2 | TRBV7-2 | . | . | CASSRKGERVTGELFF | TGTGCCAGCAGTCGAAAGGGGGAGAGGGTCACCGGGGAGCTGTTTTTT